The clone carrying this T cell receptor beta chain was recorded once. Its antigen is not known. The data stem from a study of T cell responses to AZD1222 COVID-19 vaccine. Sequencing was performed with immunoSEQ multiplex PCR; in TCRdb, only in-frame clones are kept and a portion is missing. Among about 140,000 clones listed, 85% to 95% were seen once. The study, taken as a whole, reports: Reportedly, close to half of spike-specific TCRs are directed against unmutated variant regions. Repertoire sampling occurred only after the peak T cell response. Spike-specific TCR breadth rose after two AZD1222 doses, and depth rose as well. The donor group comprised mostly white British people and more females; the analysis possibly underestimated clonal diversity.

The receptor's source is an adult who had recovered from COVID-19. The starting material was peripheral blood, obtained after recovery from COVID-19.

CDR3 bases: TGCGCCAGCAGCTTGACAGGGGACTATGGCTACACCTTC. This translates into CASSLTGDYGYTF. The chain is built from TRBV5-1 and TRBJ1-2; 7 nucleotides align to TRBD1. V trimming: 1 base; J trimming: 3 bases; junction bases outside the gene matches: 0. There are 13 residues in the CDR3. Germline-derived CDR1 and CDR2 are SGHRS and YFSETQ.